These 18 T cell receptor beta chains came from one sample sequenced in a study of response to subunit inactivated influenza vaccine. From the RT-PCR reads, TCRdb called clonotypes with MiXCR, one entry per CDR3 protein. This table holds roughly 460,000 distinct CDR3 sequences, roughly 11% found once. The sequences come from PBMCs from blood, collected roughly 46 days after vaccination. All receptors come from a man in his fifties or sixties who received an inactivated influenza vaccine.

The chain links TRBV11-2 to TRBJ2-3, with D possibly called TRBD1 or TRBD2 (5 bases each). V was cut by 7 bases and J by 4 bases, with 9 bases left in between. Per germline, CDR1 SGHAT and CDR2 FQNNGV. The CDR3 spans 12 residues. The CDR3 DNA is TGTGCCAGCACTATGGGACCAGATACGCAGTATTTT. Translating gives CASTMGPDTQYF.

This clonotype has at least ten counts. This chain connects TRBV29-1 to TRBJ2-7; 7 nucleotides align to TRBD1. CDR1 SQVTM and CDR2 ANQGSEA come from the germline V gene. The CDR3 extends over 13 amino acids. V lost 5 bases to trimming and J lost 0 bases; unmatched junction nucleotides: 4. The CDR3 region is CSVYDRASYEQYF. The CDR3, as DNA: TGCAGCGTTTATGACAGGGCCTCCTACGAGCAGTACTTC.

The V call is TRBV6-2 or TRBV6-3, the J call TRBJ2-3; no clear D gene. The V gene lost 4 bases and the J gene lost 6 bases, with 14 bases spanning the gap. Germline CDR1 MNHEY, CDR2 SVGEGT. The CDR3 covers 14 residues. CDR3 DNA sequence: TGTGCCAGCAGTTCCCCGCCTCATTACGATACGCAGTATTTT. This translates into CASSSPPHYDTQYF.

This clonotype was counted a few times. This chain joins TRBV20-1 and TRBJ2-5; a weak D match, TRBD1 (6 bases). The CDR3 contains 12 residues. The V and J ends lost 4 bases and 1 base respectively, with 7 bases between them. Looked up from germline, CDR1 is DFQATT and CDR2 is SNEGSKA (reference sequence). CDR3 nucleotides: TGCAGTGCTAACAGGGCCCAAGAGACCCAGTACTTC. Translating gives CSANRAQETQYF.

This clonotype was found many times. The chain is built from TRBV12-3 or TRBV12-4 and TRBJ1-6; TRBD1 matches 8 bases. V gave up 1 base and J gave up 7 bases; unmatched junction bases: 6. CDR3 length equals 16 residues. The CDR3 DNA is TGTGCCAGCAGTTTAGACCAGGGGGCGAGGAATTCACCCCTCCACTTT. Translating gives CASSLDQGARNSPLHF.

CDR3: CAISGGPGQGFSNEQFF. CDR3 bases: TGTGCCATCAGTGGGGGTCCGGGACAGGGATTTTCCAATGAGCAGTTCTTC. This chain connects TRBV10-3 to TRBJ2-1; 9 positions agree with TRBD1. Germline V gene lookup returns CDR1 ENHRY and CDR2 SYGVKD. This CDR3 region has 17 residues. Trimming cost V 4 bases and J 6 bases; bases outside gene matches: 13.

This clonotype showed up many times. J is TRBJ1-1 and V is TRBV5-1, with 8 positions matching TRBD1. The CDR3 loop spans 16 amino acids. The V gene end was trimmed by 2 bases and the J gene end by 1 base; junction bases not matched to a gene: 7. Germline CDR1 and CDR2: SGHRS and YFSETQ. The chain's CDR3 is CASSFGVDRANTEAFF. The CDR3, as DNA: TGCGCCAGCAGCTTCGGGGTGGACAGGGCGAACACTGAAGCTTTCTTT.

This chain links TRBV7-9 with TRBJ1-1; D is uncertain. The V and J ends lost 4 bases and 1 base respectively, with 7 bases between them. The CDR3 length is 13 residues. The germline CDR1 and CDR2 sequences are SEHNR and FQNEAQ (reference sequence). The CDR3 protein is CASSSEGNTEAFF. Here the CDR3 DNA reads TGTGCCAGCAGCTCCGAGGGGAACACTGAAGCTTTCTTT.

The rearrangement uses TRBV27 and TRBJ2-1, with D maybe TRBD2 (6 bases). Trimming removed 5 bases from V and 3 bases from J, with 11 bases in between. CDR3 length equals 14 residues. CDR1 is MNHEY and CDR2 is SMNVEV in the germline V gene (reference sequence). CDR3 in DNA: TGTGCCAGCAGTACGGGACTTGGCTACAATGAGCAGTTCTTC. Residues: CASSTGLGYNEQFF.

This clonotype came up many times. The chain joins TRBV12-3 or TRBV12-4 to TRBJ2-7, with D possibly matching TRBD2 (6 bases). The CDR3 has 14 residues. Trimming stripped 5 bases from V and 1 base from J, with 12 bases between. The CDR3 is CASSPGTFSYEQYF. For the CDR3, the DNA is TGTGCCAGCAGTCCCGGGACTTTTTCCTACGAGCAGTACTTC.

DNA of the CDR3: TGTGCCAGCAGTTTTTTCCGAACAGGGGACCTCACAGATACGCAGTATTTT. The encoded protein is CASSFFRTGDLTDTQYF. The chain has TRBV28 and TRBJ2-3, with 7 bases aligning to TRBD1. CDR3 size: 17 residues. J lost 2 bases, V lost 3 bases, and 11 bases had no gene match. CDR1 is MDHEN, CDR2 SYDVKM, per germline.

The chain recombines TRBV20-1 with TRBJ2-3, with no clear D. The V gene lost 1 base and the J gene lost 0 bases, with 8 bases spanning the gap. The CDR3 loop spans 14 amino acids. CDR1 DFQATT and CDR2 SNEGSKA come from the germline V gene (reference sequence). In DNA, the CDR3 is TGCAGTGCTAGAGGGCTTGGTAGCACAGATACGCAGTATTTT. This gives the protein CSARGLGSTDTQYF.

This clonotype was observed at least ten times. This chain uses TRBV12-3 or TRBV12-4 with TRBJ1-5; D might be TRBD1 (6 bases). This CDR3 contains 12 residues. Trimming left V 9 bases short and J 2 bases short, with 8 bases between. CDR3 sequence (DNA): TGTGCCAGTAACAGGGGCAATCAGCCCCAGCATTTT. Its translation: CASNRGNQPQHF.

This clonotype turned up a few times. The V and J genes are TRBV2 and TRBJ1-4; perhaps TRBD1 as D (5 bases). Germline V gene sequence: CDR1 SNHLY, CDR2 FYNNEI. The CDR3 runs 14 residues. Trimming stripped 3 bases from V and 4 bases from J, with 9 bases between. The DNA of the CDR3 is TGTGCCAGCAGTGAGGGGCCTATTAATGAAAAACTGTTTTTT. Translated: CASSEGPINEKLFF.

This clonotype was detected a few times. CDR3 sequence: CSATNRISGTEAFF. The CDR3 nucleotides are TGCAGCGCCACAAACAGGATTTCGGGCACTGAAGCTTTCTTT. The V call is TRBV29-1, the J call TRBJ1-1, with a tentative D call TRBD1 (5 bases). Germline loops: CDR1 SQVTM, CDR2 ANQGSEA. The CDR3 is 14 residues long. V was trimmed by 7 bases and J by 4 bases, leaving 19 bases between them.

The rearrangement links TRBV7-2 to TRBJ2-7, with 8 bases that match TRBD1. This CDR3 region has 17 residues. Per the germline V gene, CDR1 is SGHTA and CDR2 is FQGNSA. V lost 5 bases, J lost 0 bases, and 12 bases stayed unmatched. The CDR3 DNA reads as TGTGCCAGCAGCATTAGGACGGGGACAGGAAGCTCCTACGAGCAGTACTTC. This gives the protein CASSIRTGTGSSYEQYF.

The rearrangement joins TRBV20-1 to TRBJ1-6; no clear D gene. Germline CDR1 DFQATT, CDR2 SNEGSKA (reference sequence). The V end lost 5 bases, the J end lost 4 bases, and 12 bases lay between the germline ends. The CDR3 runs 14 residues. CDR3 sequence (DNA): TGCAGTGCTTCTCGGGTGACTTATAATTCACCCCTCCACTTT. It translates to CSASRVTYNSPLHF.

This clonotype has only a few counts. V gene TRBV11-3 combines with J gene TRBJ2-2; 8 bases agree with TRBD2. V lost 5 bases, J lost 4 bases, and 6 bases stayed unmatched. Germline V gene sequence: CDR1 SGHNT, CDR2 YENEEA. The CDR3 has 15 amino acids. The CDR3 protein is CASSASGRGTGELFF. CDR3 in DNA: TGTGCCAGCAGCGCCTCCGGGAGGGGCACCGGGGAGCTGTTTTTT.